Shown below are 7 T cell receptor beta chains from a single sample sequenced in a study of blood T cell repertoires in COVID-19. Measured with immunoSEQ multiplex PCR; TCRdb has only the in-frame clones, and not every one. Among almost 350,000 clones, roughly 90% were seen once, and the ten largest hold approximately 0.97%. Sequenced sample: PBMCs or T cells enriched from blood (not recorded which). All receptors come from a woman between 25 and 40 years old who had been exposed to COVID-19.

V usage is TRBV21-1 and J usage is TRBJ2-7; the table's D call TRBD1 went unverified against the DNA. TRBV21-1 corresponds to a pseudogene. This CDR3 comprises 16 residues. The CDR3 reads CASSKERGDRDYEQYF. CDR3 in DNA: TGTGCCAGCAGCAAAGAACGGGGCGACAGGGACTACGAGCAGTACTTC.

This rearrangement joins TRBV24-1 to TRBJ1-5, with D possibly being TRBD1 (5 bases). This CDR3 spans 13 amino acids. Germline V gene sequence: CDR1 KGHDR, CDR2 SFDVKD. V was shortened by 4 bases and J by 4 bases, with 7 bases between the two germline ends. The CDR3 protein is CATSDRENQPQHF. The CDR3 nucleotides read TGTGCCACCAGTGACAGGGAAAATCAGCCCCAGCATTTT.

The chain joins TRBV18 to TRBJ2-3; D call uncertain. Between the trimmed V and J ends, which lost 4 bases and 0 bases, there was a span of 5 bases. The germline V gene encodes CDR1 KGHSH and CDR2 LQKENI. CDR3 length: 13 residues. DNA of the CDR3: TGTGCCAGCTCACTCCCTAGCACAGATACGCAGTATTTT. Translating gives CASSLPSTDTQYF.

The genes are TRBV2 and TRBJ2-5, with TRBD2 matching 8 bases. CDR3 size: 14 residues. Germline CDR1 and CDR2: SNHLY and FYNNEI. The V gene end was trimmed by 6 bases and the J gene end by 5 bases; junction bases not matched to a gene: 8. As DNA, the CDR3 is TGTGCCAGCAGGCCGGGAGGGCCTGGTGAGACCCAGTACTTC. Translated, it gives CASRPGGPGETQYF.

In its sample, this clone was seen once. The V gene is TRBV10-1, the J gene TRBJ2-1; TRBD2 matches 11 bases. This CDR3 spans 17 amino acids. J lost 5 bases, V lost 4 bases, and 10 bases had no gene match. Germline V lookup: CDR1 WNHNN, CDR2 SYGVQD (reference sequence). The CDR3 region is CASSGLLAGGGHNEQFF. The DNA for the CDR3 is TGCGCCAGCAGTGGTCTTCTAGCGGGAGGAGGACACAATGAGCAGTTCTTC.

V is TRBV7-3 and J is TRBJ1-6; a weak D match, TRBD1 (6 bases). The germline CDR1 and CDR2 sequences are SGHTA and FQGTGA. V gave up 4 bases and J gave up 8 bases, with 12 bases separating them. The CDR3 extends over 14 amino acids. CDR3 sequence (DNA): TGTGCCAGCAGCTCACAGGGTCAGGATTCACCCCTCCACTTT. This codes for CASSSQGQDSPLHF.

This clone appeared a few times. The chain joins TRBV28 to TRBJ1-2; the match to TRBD1 covers 7 bases. The trim removed 3 bases at V and 7 bases at J, leaving 8 bases unmatched. From germline, CDR1 is MDHEN and CDR2 SYDVKM. The CDR3 sequence is 14 residues long. The CDR3 nucleotides are TGTGCCAGCAGTTTTTCAACAGGGGTGGCTGGCTACACCTTC. This codes for CASSFSTGVAGYTF.